The 16 T cell receptor beta chains listed next were all sequenced from one sample in a study of blood T cells in healthy people across ages. Primed by a sample-barcoded 5' primer and a J-beta primer mix, a second PCR proceeded for 7 to 11 cycles. TCRdb recomputed calls from the 5' RACE reads with MiXCR, one row per CDR3 protein. This table has 650,000 or so distinct CDR3 sequences, over 40% appearing once. The specimen was blood. All receptors come from a woman of 80 years or more in good health.

The CDR3 coding sequence is TGTGCTAGTGGTTTGGCACGGGGGGGCGCCGACTATGGCTACACCTTC. Protein sequence: CASGLARGGADYGYTF. This chain uses TRBV12-5 with TRBJ1-2; a weak D match, TRBD1 (6 bases). With 1 base removed from V and 3 bases from J, the gap between germline ends came to 15 bases. The CDR3 is 16 residues long. Germline CDR1 reads LGHNT; CDR2 reads FRNRAP.

This clonotype has just a few counts. The chain has TRBV6-5 and TRBJ2-7; 8 nucleotides agree with TRBD2. This CDR3 spans 15 amino acids. Losses at the gene ends were 6 bases for V and 0 bases for J; bases not matched to a gene: 7. Germline V gene data show CDR1 as MNHEY and CDR2 as SVGAGI. The CDR3 spells CASRWSGSVSYEQYF. For the CDR3, the DNA is TGTGCCAGCAGGTGGAGCGGGAGCGTCTCCTACGAGCAGTACTTC.

The gene calls are TRBV3-1 and TRBJ1-4; D is uncertain. The germline CDR1 and CDR2 sequences are LGHDT and YNNKEL (reference sequence). Trimming pared 1 base from V and 1 base from J, leaving 4 bases between. This CDR3 is 14 amino acids long. CDR3 region: CASSQAITNEKLFF. The CDR3 nucleotides are TGTGCCAGCAGCCAAGCGATAACTAATGAAAAACTGTTTTTT.

This chain links TRBV20-1 with TRBJ2-7; maybe TRBD2 (6 bases). The CDR3 length is 14 residues. Germline V CDR1 and CDR2: DFQATT, SNEGSKA (reference sequence). V shed 0 bases and J shed 4 bases, with 13 bases lying between them. CDR3: CSARDPGSGYEQYF. In DNA form, the CDR3 reads TGCAGTGCTAGAGATCCCGGGAGTGGGTACGAGCAGTACTTC.

The rearrangement links TRBV14 to TRBJ2-3; D possibly corresponds to TRBD2 (5 bases). Trimming removed 3 bases at V and 10 bases at J, with 11 bases between. This CDR3 is built from 12 residues. Germline-derived CDR1 and CDR2 are SGHDN and FVKESK. CDR3 sequence (DNA): TGTGCCAGCAGCCAGCGGCTAGCCCCGCAGTATTTT. Translating gives CASSQRLAPQYF.

A remark on this clonotype: Its ends do not fully match the called genes, so a read error is possible. The rearrangement links TRBV27 to TRBJ2-7, with TRBD1 identical over 7 bases. Germline V gene data show CDR1 as MNHEY and CDR2 as SMNVEV (reference sequence). CDR3 length: 16 amino acids. CDR3 in amino acids: CAGSPKPRTGRHEQYF. For the CDR3, the DNA is TGTGCCGGCAGTCCAAAGCCCCGGACAGGAAGACACGAGCAGTACTTC.

The chain couples TRBV6-5 to TRBJ2-5; D remains ambiguous. Trimming took 6 bases from V and 11 from J, leaving 16 bases between them. Germline V gene sequence: CDR1 MNHEY, CDR2 SVGAGI. This CDR3 spans 12 amino acids. The CDR3 sequence: CASRTVVGEQYF. CDR3 nucleotides: TGTGCCAGCAGGACCGTAGTGGGTGAGCAGTACTTC.

This clonotype has a count of ten or more. The rearrangement links TRBV27 to TRBJ2-1; D call uncertain. CDR3 length: 16 amino acids. V dropped 6 bases and J dropped 2 bases, with 17 bases sitting between them. Germline V gene sequence: CDR1 MNHEY, CDR2 SMNVEV (reference sequence). The DNA for the CDR3 is TGTGCCAGCAGCCCCTTTAGCCTGTCGGCCTACAATGAGCAGTTCTTC. Amino acids: CASSPFSLSAYNEQFF.

The V and J genes are TRBV3-1 and TRBJ1-2; unclear D gene. Germline CDR1 reads LGHDT; CDR2 reads YNNKEL (reference sequence). Deletions cut 1 base from V and 2 bases from J, with 8 bases between. The CDR3 is 14 amino acids. Here the CDR3 DNA reads TGTGCCAGCAGCCAAGGTTTTAGCAACTATGGCTACACCTTC. It is translated as CASSQGFSNYGYTF.

As for this clonotype: One end of the junction is discordant with germline, which a read error may explain. The chain uses TRBV7-9 and TRBJ2-5; D is perhaps TRBD2 (6 bases). Germline assignment: CDR1 SEHNR and CDR2 FQNEAQ (reference sequence). The CDR3 is 14 residues long. The CDR3 protein is CTSSSGTLQETQYF. Written as DNA, the CDR3 is TGTACCAGCAGTTCTGGGACTCTCCAAGAGACCCAGTACTTC. The full variable domain, rest sourced from reference TRBV7-9 and TRBJ2-5, is DTGVSQNPRHKITKRGQNVTFRCDPISEHNRLYWYRQTLGQGPEFLTYFQNEAQLEKSRLLSDRFSAERPKGSFSTLEIQRTEQGDSAMYLCTSSSGTLQETQYFGPGTRLLVL.

Comment on this clonotype: This may stem from a read error, because a much larger clone lies one nucleotide away. CDR3 in amino acids: CSVAIATNYGYTF. The DNA of the CDR3 is TGCAGCGTTGCGATAGCAACTAACTATGGCTACACCTTC. This chain connects TRBV29-1 to TRBJ1-2; no definite D call. Trimming took off 4 bases at V and 0 bases at J, with 9 bases between the two ends. Germline CDR1 reads SQVTM; CDR2 reads ANQGSEA. The CDR3 totals 13 residues.

As for this clonotype: A clone one base away is much larger, so this may be a read error. The J gene is TRBJ2-6, the V gene TRBV12-3 or TRBV12-4; the D gene is possibly TRBD1 (5 bases). This CDR3 is built from 15 residues. V was cut by 8 bases and J by 2 bases, with 13 bases left in between. CDR3 region: CASAQGVPGANVLTF. The CDR3 DNA reads TGTGCCAGCGCCCAAGGGGTACCTGGGGCCAACGTCCTGACTTTC.

Concerning this clonotype: A much larger clone is a single base away; this may be a read error. The gene calls are TRBV28 and TRBJ2-7; maybe TRBD2 (6 bases). V dropped 11 bases and J dropped 7 bases, with 21 bases sitting between them. Germline CDR1 MDHEN, CDR2 SYDVKM. The CDR3 runs 13 residues. In DNA form, the CDR3 reads TGTGCCGGTTCCGGAGGGCCCTATGATGAGCAGTACTTC. Its translation is CAGSGGPYDEQYF.

A remark on this clonotype: Just one base apart from a much larger clone, this may be a read error. The chain carries TRBV5-1 and TRBJ2-5; 8 bases are a match to TRBD1. This CDR3 spans 15 amino acids. V trimming: 5 bases; J trimming: 11 bases; junction bases outside the gene matches: 17. CDR1 is SGHRS, CDR2 YFSETQ, per germline. CDR3 sequence reads: CASRSDRGRYNEQYF. CDR3 coding DNA: TGCGCCAGCAGGTCTGACAGGGGCAGGTACAATGAGCAGTACTTC.

The chain couples TRBV27 to TRBJ2-4; D is perhaps TRBD1 or TRBD2 (5 bases each). The DNA matches TRBJ2-7 better at its end, which makes the J call doubtful. Germline CDR1 MNHEY, CDR2 SMNVEV (reference sequence). This CDR3 contains 14 residues. The CDR3 spells CASSLAMGDYEQYF. For the CDR3, the DNA is TGTGCCAGCAGTTTAGCAATGGGGGACTACGAGCAGTACTTC.

This clonotype was observed many times. This chain connects TRBV28 to TRBJ1-5; 7 bases are shared with TRBD1. The V and J ends lost 5 bases and 6 bases, in that order; junction bases with no gene match: 1. In germline, CDR1 is MDHEN, CDR2 SYDVKM. This CDR3 has 12 residues. CDR3 amino acids: CASSAGGQPQHF. CDR3 DNA: TGTGCCAGCAGTGCAGGGGGTCAGCCCCAGCATTTT.